This T cell receptor (beta chain) was recovered during a study of cytomegalovirus exposure and HLA in healthy donors (dated by TCRdb to about 2017). About the study as a whole: According to an earlier analysis of 587 of the donors, about 170 million T cells yielded 120 million or so unique TCR beta sequences and more than 250 Gb of sequence data. About 280 gigabases of sequencing data and approximately 92 million unique TCR sequences made up an early release that covered about 640 HLA-typed donors. Of the 398 genotyped donors, over 70% fell in the genetic ancestry cluster associated with self-reported Caucasian donors. The aim of the study was to test whether cataloging public T cell receptors could identify signatures of past pathogen exposure. The T cell repertoires of 670 or so subjects were profiled by immunosequencing and related to cytomegalovirus serostatus. Along with the approximately 700-subject first cohort, a separate validation cohort of over a hundred different subjects was used. The study combined high-throughput TCR immunosequencing, statistical association of individual TCRs with disease status, and machine learning to predict cytomegalovirus infection status. To study patterns of TCR occurrence, a later analysis re-analyzed previously published TCR beta repertoires from 600 to 750 donors and added high-resolution HLA genotyping. Rather than using new phenotypic data, the later analysis identified candidate immune exposures from TCR beta sequences and from how often those sequences occurred across donors. In an earlier analysis of about 590 of the donors, high-throughput TCR beta sequencing was used to judge whether each TCR beta V gene segment behaved as functional or pseudogenic. Donor age, sex, ethnicity and CMV serostatus were collected together with the repertoire data. In a later genetic analysis, genome-wide SNP genotypes for 398 of the 666 donors were used, and that subset was treated as a discovery cohort. Every discovery cohort repertoire had been produced on one sequencing platform. HLA typing included class I and class II loci at four-digit resolution. Typing coverage differed by locus: A, B, C, DRB1 and DQB1 were typed in roughly 620-630 donors, DQA1 in 500 to 550, DPA1 in 600 to 610, and DPB1 in approximately 450. Because of strong linkage in the cohort, roughly 5 DR-DQ haplotypes were treated as single units for association and clustering. Among some 400 genotyped donors of the cohort, an average of approximately 250,000 unique TCR beta nucleotide sequences were sequenced per donor, roughly 18% of them non-productive. What the study reported, not specific to this receptor: When HLA alleles, especially DR and DQ, strongly co-occurred, attributing TCR associations to individual alleles was difficult. Because counts were too low, 15 to 20 rarely observed V segments, including chromosome 9 orphons, were excluded from the earlier analysis of several hundred of the donors. Some IMGT-functional V segments, including TRBV6-2 and TRBV6-3, could not be distinguished by the 87-base-pair reads and were therefore excluded. In a later genetic analysis, a missense DCLRE1C variant was associated with V-gene and J-gene trimming of TCR beta chains, and the association was replicated in an independent cohort. Across donors, most TCR sequences were observed very rarely, whereas some public TCRs were present in many individuals. Specific HLA alleles were associated with about 17,000 TCR beta sequences at a false discovery rate of 0.05 in a later analysis. Compared with the roughly 700-donor mean, donors in an Asian-associated ancestry cluster had fewer N-insertions in productive TCRs, according to a later genetic analysis. Because some donors lacked HLA typing at each locus, the association tests relied only on the typed subset. According to a later analysis, most CMV-associated TCR beta chains appeared to be HLA-restricted, and the HLA associations seemed to be driven largely by CMV exposure. A further reported finding was that TCR beta sequences accurately predicted the HLA-A and HLA-B alleles for most subjects in the first cohort. In an earlier analysis of some 540 of the donors, most TCR beta V segments appeared in productive rearrangements about 90% or about 30% of the time, broadly matching IMGT annotations. For the cohort, immune exposure information was limited to CMV serostatus. Linkage disequilibrium might explain the correlated functional status among segregating V segments, but an unknown experimental factor could not be excluded. Several of the top co-occurrence clusters appeared to be linked to parvovirus B19, influenza, CMV and Epstein-Barr virus, according to a later analysis. This cohort had only TCR beta chains sequenced, and the lack of alpha or paired-chain data limited which features could be detected. A few of the identified cytomegalovirus-associated TCR beta chains were confirmed in vitro to be specific for cytomegalovirus antigens. In a later analysis, the rate of TCR association differed among HLA loci, with DRB1 alleles having the most associated TCRs and HLA-C alleles having the fewest. The classifier was reported to diagnose cytomegalovirus status with high specificity and sensitivity in both the original cohort and the validation cohort. A group of highly shared sequence variants was considered likely to be a technical artifact of the sequencing pipeline. The authors suggested that the approach could potentially be generalized to other disease states and immunological phenotypes. In a later analysis, HLA-associated TCR beta chains were found to be more clonally expanded and to have lower generation probabilities than equally common non-associated chains. Roughly uniform sequencing depth across donors was assumed in presence/absence analyses, although this assumption may not hold. The study gave a list of roughly 150 TCR beta chains associated with cytomegalovirus.

The cohort comprised around 690 healthy bone marrow donors. Cohort members were all nominally healthy when sampled, although unrecorded immune exposures were likely present. The donor was CMV seropositive and belonged to the group of a few hundred seropositive cohort members. A peripheral blood sample was provided by each donor, and peripheral blood mononuclear cells were used for TCR beta sequencing. Genomic DNA extraction from the blood cell samples was performed with the Qiagen DNeasy Blood Extraction Kit. The CDR3 holds 15 amino acids from the cysteine to the phenylalanine. Only the CDR3 portion is preserved as DNA: 45 bases, with reading frame beginning at the first base. V and J are truncated by 11 bases and 2 bases respectively, leaving an intervening sequence of 21 bases. According to the germline V gene (reference sequence), CDR1 reads MNHNY and CDR2 reads SVGAGI. The library was prepared using the immunoSEQ multiplex PCR assay. For the multiplex PCR, a mixture combining 60 forward primers for TCR Vbeta segments and 13 reverse primers for TCR Jbeta segments was used. The CDR3 region of rearranged TCR beta genes was amplified from genomic DNA with a multiplex PCR assay. On the Illumina HiSeq System, the amplified TCR beta libraries were sequenced as 87-base-pair reads. On the authors' methods: In a later analysis, some 80 million unique TCR beta chains were counted across the 500 to 700 repertoires, and about 10 million of these chains were shared by at least two donors. To remove PCR and sequencing errors, raw reads were error-corrected and collapsed into unique sequences using a nearest-neighbor algorithm that merged closely related sequences. Alignment of CDR3 sequences to IMGT reference sequences was used to assign V, D and J gene segments. Each retained sequence needed at least a six-nucleotide match to both a V gene segment and a J gene segment. Rearrangements were called productive when the CDR3 lacked stop codons and stayed in frame with V and J; all others were non-productive. CDR3 was defined by IMGT convention, running from the second conserved V-encoded cysteine to the conserved J-encoded phenylalanine. In an earlier analysis of around 570 of the donors, sequences lacking an unambiguous match to a single V gene segment were excluded. In an earlier analysis of 587 of the donors, V segments were called functional above 56.7% productive rearrangements and were called segregating when the between-donor standard deviation exceeded 5%. A statistical classification framework was built to diagnose cytomegalovirus status from the catalog of TCR beta chain sequences. A later analysis assigned V and J genes by comparing TCR nucleotide sequences with IMGT/GENE-DB human TR gene sequences. A later analysis assigned CDR3 sequences and most-parsimonious VDJ recombination scenarios with the TCRdist pipeline. In a later analysis, each TCR beta chain was defined by its CDR3 amino acid sequence together with its V-gene family, and reads lacking a unique V-gene family were excluded. As a way to deal with suspected cross-contamination and a sequencing artifact, a later analysis dropped roughly 600 nucleotide sequences that were highly shared and had low generation probability. A later analysis calculated a clonal expansion index for each public chain from normalized within-repertoire ranks of inferred template counts. In a later analysis, generation probabilities were computed with a VDJ recombination model fitted to out-of-frame rearrangements, and the resulting probabilities were checked against IGoR. In a later analysis, TCR-TCR, TCR-HLA and TCR-CMV co-occurrence was scored with hypergeometric tests, and a repertoire-size bias correction was applied to TCR pairs. In a later analysis, false discovery rates were estimated by permuting HLA or CMV assignments 20 times. A later analysis grouped co-occurring TCRs with DBSCAN, adding TCRdist sequence similarity when clustering within HLA-allele-positive subsets. Co-occurrence clustering excluded repertoires with fewer than 30,000 or more than 120,000 public chains, plus five with anomalous nucleotide sharing. In TCRdb, the immuneACCESS table is reduced to in-frame sequences with V and J assigned. These tables do not hold every clone; where another copy was compared, an unresolved V gene accounts for under half, and the others remain unexplained. That table gives V, J and clone size, and the DNA gave D and trimming. The sample table lists some 150,000 clones, roughly 70% of them with a count of one. Of the sample, around 4.5% is held by the ten largest clones.

Note on this clone: No cognate antigen has been identified for it. No base quality values were provided; no much bigger clone lies one nucleotide off.

Recombination connected TRBV6-6 to TRBJ2-5, with a tentative D gene TRBD2 over 7 matching bases. Sequencing was performed on PBMCs. The receptor was isolated from a man in his late teens or twenties in good health and CMV-seropositive. The sequence in DNA is TGTGCCGCCCGAGGGGGGAGGGGCGGGCAAGAGACCCAGTACTTC. This sequence encodes CAARGGRGGQETQYF.